These T cell receptor beta chains were read from a single sample in a study of blood T cell repertoires in COVID-19. The protocol was immunoSEQ multiplex PCR, while the TCRdb copy is restricted to in-frame clones and leaves out a portion. This sample carries some 120,000 clones, more than 70% of them seen once, and the ten largest clones take approximately 5%. Sequenced input: peripheral blood. All receptors derive from a human donor in a cohort sampled during active COVID-19. CDR3s include the opening cysteine and the closing phenylalanine or tryptophan. D genes are given only for firm matches. For some rows the clone size is stated as once, few or many, or as a class when expanded; others skip it.

>-|TRBV9|TRBJ2-5|TRBD2
TGTGCCAGCAGCGTAGAAGGGGCGGCTAGCGGATACCAAGAGACCCAGTACTTC
CASSVEGAASGYQETQYF
>-|TRBV3-1/TRBV3-2|TRBJ2-1|-
TGTGCACAACACCACAATGAGCAGTTCTTC
CAQHHNEQFF
>many|TRBV4-3|TRBJ1-2|-
TGCGCCAGCAGCCAAGGAGTAGGGGCGCGCTATGGCTACACCTTC
CASSQGVGARYGYTF
>-|TRBV11-1|TRBJ2-1|TRBD2
TGTGCCAGCAGCTTACGAAGCGGGATCTACAATGAGCAGTTCTTC
CASSLRSGIYNEQFF
>-|TRBV5-1|TRBJ2-3|-
TGCGCCAGCAGCTTGGGGTTGGGCGGGGGCACAGATACGCAGTATTTT
CASSLGLGGGTDTQYF
>-|TRBV24-1|TRBJ2-3|TRBD1
TGTGCCACCAGCACCCCCAGACAGGGCATCACAGATACGCAGTATTTT
CATSTPRQGITDTQYF
>-|TRBV6-1|TRBJ2-1|-
TGTGCCAGCAGTGACGCCCGGGACTTCAACAATGAGCAGTTCTTC
CASSDARDFNNEQFF
>once|TRBV20-1|TRBJ1-2|-
TGCAGTGCTAGTAATAGTGACACGAGCTACACCTTC
CSASNSDTSYTF
>once|TRBV12-3/TRBV12-4|TRBJ1-6|-
TGTGCCAGCAGTTTTGACTTTAATTCACCCCTCCACTTT
CASSFDFNSPLHF
>-|TRBV2|TRBJ2-3|-
TGTGCCAGCACTTCCGGGAACAGTGCGGATACGCAGTATTTT
CASTSGNSADTQYF
>-|TRBV9|TRBJ2-2|TRBD1
TGTGCCAGCAGCCTAAGGACAGGGGGCTCTACCGGGGAGCTGTTTTTT
CASSLRTGGSTGELFF
>-|TRBV24-1|TRBJ2-3|TRBD2
TGTGCCACCAGTGGAGGATGGGCTAGCGGTACAGATACGCAGTATTTT
CATSGGWASGTDTQYF
>-|TRBV30|TRBJ1-5|-
TGTGCCTGGAGTGACAGGGTTAGCAATCAGCCCCAGCATTTT
CAWSDRVSNQPQHF
>-|TRBV29-1|TRBJ2-1|TRBD2
TGCAGCGTCGTGGGACTAGCGGGAACCACCTACAATGAGCAGTTCTTC
CSVVGLAGTTYNEQFF
>-|TRBV7-2|TRBJ1-5|-
TGTGCCAGCAGCTTATACAATCAGCCCCAGCATTTT
CASSLYNQPQHF
>-|TRBV5-4|TRBJ2-7|-
TGTGCCAGCAGCTTGTTAAACGAGCAGTACTTC
CASSLLNEQYF
>-|TRBV2|TRBJ1-6|-
TGTGCCAGCAGCGTCCTGGGGCTAGGATCACCCCTCCACTTT
CASSVLGLGSPLHF
>-|TRBV3-1/TRBV3-2|TRBJ2-2|TRBD2
TGTGCCAGCAGCCAACGATCAAGCGGGACGGGATGGGCCGGGGAGCTGTTTTTT
CASSQRSSGTGWAGELFF
>-|TRBV27|TRBJ1-5|-
TGTGCCAGCAGTGCCTCAGTCCGGGGGGCGCAGGGCAATCAGCCCCAGCATTTT
CASSASVRGAQGNQPQHF
>-|TRBV4-3|TRBJ2-1|TRBD2
TGCGCCAGCAGCCAAGAAAACCTAGCGGGTTACAATGAGCAGTTCTTC
CASSQENLAGYNEQFF
>-|TRBV25-1|TRBJ1-3|-
TGTGCCAGCTCAACTGGAAACACCATATATTTT
CASSTGNTIYF
>-|TRBV5-8|TRBJ1-1|-
TGTGCCAGCAGACCCAGACAACGGAACACTGAAGCTTTCTTT
CASRPRQRNTEAFF
>-|TRBV7-9|TRBJ2-4|TRBD1
TGTGCCAGCAGCTCCACAGGGGGCGCAGCCAAAAACATTCAGTACTTC
CASSSTGGAAKNIQYF
>-|TRBV27|TRBJ2-4|-
TGTGCCAGCAGTTTAACCCAGGGATTAGGGGACATTCAGTACTTC
CASSLTQGLGDIQYF
>-|TRBV3-1/TRBV3-2|TRBJ2-6|TRBD1
TGTGCCAGCCGGGACAGGGGATCCTCTGGGGCCAACGTCCTGACTTTC
CASRDRGSSGANVLTF
>-|TRBV7-2|TRBJ2-3|TRBD2
TGTGCCAGCAGCTTAACGTCGGCGGGAGGGCCGACAGATACGCAGTATTTT
CASSLTSAGGPTDTQYF
>-|TRBV3-1/TRBV3-2|TRBJ2-7|TRBD2
TGTGCCAGCAGAGGGACTAGCCCCTACGAGCAGTACTTC
CASRGTSPYEQYF
>-|TRBV3-1/TRBV3-2|TRBJ1-5|-
TGTGCCAGCAGCCCCCTCGGGCAGCCCCAGCATTTT
CASSPLGQPQHF
>-|TRBV4-2|TRBJ2-3|TRBD2
TGTGCCAGCAGCCCGAACATAGCGGGAAGCACAGATACGCAGTATTTT
CASSPNIAGSTDTQYF
>-|TRBV5-6|TRBJ1-1|-
TGTGCCAGCAGCACCACAGGGACTGAAGCTTTCTTT
CASSTTGTEAFF
>-|TRBV14|TRBJ2-1|-
TGTGCCAGCAGCCAAGAAATTACGGGGTTAAGTGAGCAGTTCTTC
CASSQEITGLSEQFF
>-|TRBV3-1/TRBV3-2|TRBJ2-3|TRBD2
TGTGCCAGCAGCCAAGGGGCGAGCGGGAGCATTGGTGTATTTACGCAGTATTTT
CASSQGASGSIGVFTQYF
>-|TRBV4-1|TRBJ2-1|TRBD2
TGCGCCAGCAGCCCTACTAGCGGAAGTTACAATGAGCAGTTCTTC
CASSPTSGSYNEQFF
>-|TRBV7-3|TRBJ2-5|TRBD1
TGTGCCAGCAGCTCAGGGGGCAGGGTCGAGACCCAGTACTTC
CASSSGGRVETQYF
>-|TRBV18|TRBJ2-5|-
TGTGCCAGCTCATCGGGGGAGACCCAGTACTTC
CASSSGETQYF
>-|TRBV24-1|TRBJ2-3|TRBD1
TGTGCCACCAGTGATTGGGGACAGGGAGGCACAGATACGCAGTATTTT
CATSDWGQGGTDTQYF
>-|TRBV23-1|TRBJ2-1|-
TGCGCCAGCAGTCACCCAGGACAGAGACCCTACAATGAGCAGTTCTTC
CASSHPGQRPYNEQFF
>-|TRBV7-2|TRBJ2-1|TRBD2
TGTGCCAGCAGCTTCCTAGCGGGAGTCTACAATGAGCAGTTCTTC
CASSFLAGVYNEQFF
>-|TRBV4-3|TRBJ2-1|TRBD2
TGCGCCAGCAGCCAAGAAAGCCCTGGTGGACTAGCGGGAGGAAATGAGCAGTTCTTC
CASSQESPGGLAGGNEQFF
>-|TRBV5-1|TRBJ2-1|TRBD2
TGCGCCAGCAGCTTGGATCGACTAGCGGGACGAAATGAGCAGTTCTTC
CASSLDRLAGRNEQFF
>-|TRBV6-5|TRBJ2-2|TRBD1
TGTGCCAGCAGCCAGGACAGGGGAGGGACCGGGGAGCTGTTTTTT
CASSQDRGGTGELFF
>-|TRBV27|TRBJ1-1|-
TGTGCCAGCAGCCATGGAGGGGCCAGGTTGAACACTGAAGCTTTCTTT
CASSHGGARLNTEAFF
>-|TRBV7-2|TRBJ2-3|-
TGTGCCAGCAGCTCGAGCACAGATACGCAGTATTTT
CASSSSTDTQYF
>-|TRBV2|TRBJ2-1|TRBD2
TGTGCCAGAGACTGGACTAGCGGGAGCACTGAGCAGTTCTTC
CARDWTSGSTEQFF
>once|TRBV24-1|TRBJ2-3|-
TGTGCCACCAGTGGGAAAGGGGCTGGCACAGATACGCAGTATTTT
CATSGKGAGTDTQYF
>once|TRBV30|TRBJ2-3|TRBD2
TGTGCCTGGAGTGGAAGAGCGGGAACGACAGATACGCAGTATTTT
CAWSGRAGTTDTQYF
>-|TRBV28|TRBJ2-3|-
TGTGCCAGCAGTTTGAATACGGGACTCCGCACAGATACGCAGTATTTT
CASSLNTGLRTDTQYF
>-|TRBV4-1|TRBJ2-2|TRBD2
TGCGCCAGCAGCCTGTCGATGCTAGCGGGAGGGGCCGGGGAGCTGTTTTTT
CASSLSMLAGGAGELFF
>-|TRBV7-3|TRBJ2-2|-
TGTGCCAGCAGCGAACCGGGGACGAACACCGGGGAGCTGTTTTTT
CASSEPGTNTGELFF
>-|TRBV19|TRBJ1-2|TRBD1
TGTGCCAGTAGTGCGGGGACAGCCGCGGAGTGGGATGGCTACACCTTC
CASSAGTAAEWDGYTF
>few|TRBV5-1|TRBJ1-1|TRBD1
TGCGCCAGCAGCTTGTACGGACAGGGGGCGGGGAACACTGAAGCTTTCTTT
CASSLYGQGAGNTEAFF
>few|TRBV5-6|TRBJ2-7|TRBD2
TGTGCCAGCAGCTTCTGGTCACTAGCGGGAGCCTCGCAGTACTTC
CASSFWSLAGASQYF
>-|TRBV6-6|TRBJ1-1|-
TGTGCCACTTATAGGTGGCCCAGGGGTACGAACACTGAAGCTTTCTTT
CATYRWPRGTNTEAFF
>-|TRBV5-1|TRBJ1-2|TRBD1
TGCGCCAGCAGCGTCGGGACAGGGGGTGGATTAGGCTACACCTTC
CASSVGTGGGLGYTF
>-|TRBV4-1|TRBJ1-6|-
TGCGCCAGCAGCCAAGAACTGGGGTCGGGGTCCTATAATTCACCCCTCCACTTT
CASSQELGSGSYNSPLHF
>-|TRBV9|TRBJ1-4|TRBD1
TGTGCCAGCAGCCCTCGACAGGGGGGCGAAAAACTGTTTTTT
CASSPRQGGEKLFF
>-|TRBV1|TRBJ2-1|-
TGCACCAGCAGCCTCTCCCTTAGGGGCGGGAGTAACAATGAGCAGTTCTTC
CTSSLSLRGGSNNEQFF
>-|TRBV29-1|TRBJ1-4|-
TGCAGCGTTGCCGGCACAGGCAGTGAAAAACTGTTTTTT
CSVAGTGSEKLFF